These 20 T cell receptor beta chains were all obtained from the same sample, sequenced in a study of blood T cell repertoires in COVID-19. Produced via immunoSEQ multiplex PCR; TCRdb's table is partial and in-frame only. Of 87,000 or so clones in the sample, 88% were seen once. Sequenced input: peripheral blood. These TCRs come from an elderly man with acute or convalescent COVID-19.

The V gene is TRBV10-1, the J gene TRBJ2-3, with D possibly being TRBD1 (6 bases). Germline loops: CDR1 WNHNN, CDR2 SYGVQD (reference sequence). The CDR3 is 15 amino acids. V shed 3 bases and J shed 1 base, with 11 bases lying between them. For the CDR3, the DNA is TGCGCCAGCAGTGACGGGGCAGGGGGCACAGATACGCAGTATTTT. Translation gives CASSDGAGGTDTQYF.

CDR3 bases: TGTGCCAGCAGCTTGACTAGCGGGACCTACAATGAGCAGTTCTTC. This encodes CASSLTSGTYNEQFF. The J gene is TRBJ2-1, the V gene TRBV5-5; 10 bases are shared with TRBD2. This CDR3 is built from 15 residues. After removal of 1 base from V and 2 bases from J, the junction contained 0 bases not matched to a gene. The V gene's germline CDR1 is SGHKS and CDR2 YYEKEE (reference sequence).

V gene TRBV19 combines with J gene TRBJ1-3, with 7 bases lining up with TRBD1. Germline lookup yields CDR1 LNHDA and CDR2 SQIVND (reference sequence). With V trimmed by 4 bases and J by 0 bases, 3 bases remained unmatched. This CDR3 comprises 15 residues. The CDR3 is CASSSAGGSGNTIYF. CDR3 DNA: TGTGCCAGTAGTAGCGCAGGGGGCTCTGGAAACACCATATATTTT. Drawing the rest from reference TRBV19 and TRBJ1-3, the complete variable domain is DGGITQSPKYLFRKEGQNVTLSCEQNLNHDAMYWYRQDPGQGLRLIYYSQIVNDFQKGDIAEGYSVSREKKESFPLTVTSAQKNPTAFYLCASSSAGGSGNTIYFGEGSWLTVV.

V is TRBV5-8 and J is TRBJ1-2; TRBD1 matches at 9 bases. CDR1 and CDR2 from the germline V gene are SGHTS and YDEGEE. Trimming removed 4 bases from V and 4 bases from J; junction bases left unmatched: 8. The CDR3 extends over 15 amino acids. The CDR3 DNA is TGTGCCAGCAGCCGCAAGGGACAGGGACTCTATGGCTACACCTTC. This translates into CASSRKGQGLYGYTF.

The J gene is TRBJ1-1, the V gene TRBV18; D remains unclear. V lost 0 bases, J lost 8 bases, and 10 bases lay in between. CDR1 is KGHSH and CDR2 is LQKENI in the germline V gene. The CDR3 length is 13 residues. CDR3 sequence reads: CASSPPGGPEAFF. The CDR3 nucleotides are TGTGCCAGCTCACCACCGGGAGGGCCCGAAGCTTTCTTT.

V is TRBV10-3 and J is TRBJ2-2, with D possibly TRBD2 on 5 matching bases. CDR1 is ENHRY, CDR2 SYGVKD, per germline. Trimming removed 4 bases from V and 2 bases from J, with 8 bases in between. CDR3 length: 14 amino acids. CDR3 DNA sequence: TGTGCCATCAGTGGACGGGAAAACACCGGGGAGCTGTTTTTT. Translation gives CAISGRENTGELFF.

In this sample, this clone turned up a few times. This chain uses TRBV7-9 with TRBJ2-2; TRBD2 aligns across 9 bases. Unmatched junction bases numbered 13, after V lost 6 bases and J lost 5 bases. Per the germline V gene, CDR1 is SEHNR and CDR2 is FQNEAQ (reference sequence). The CDR3 sequence is 17 residues long. CDR3 sequence (DNA): TGTGCCAGCAGGCTTTCCCGGCGGGGGGGCTTTACCGGGGAGCTGTTTTTT. It codes for CASRLSRRGGFTGELFF.

The rearrangement joins TRBV6-5 to TRBJ1-2; TRBD1 aligns across 7 bases. The V and J ends lost 5 bases and 8 bases, in that order; junction bases with no gene match: 11. The CDR3 is 14 residues long. Germline V CDR1 and CDR2: MNHEY, SVGAGI. The CDR3 region is CASSRQGGVEGYTF. DNA of the CDR3: TGTGCCAGCAGTCGACAGGGTGGTGTGGAGGGCTACACCTTC.

Many counts were recorded for this clone. The chain has TRBV5-4 and TRBJ1-1; TRBD1 might be the D (5 bases). The germline CDR1 and CDR2 sequences are SGHNT and YYREEE (reference sequence). The CDR3 covers 16 residues. V shed 2 bases and J shed 8 bases, with 22 bases lying between them. As DNA, the CDR3 is TGTGCCAGCAGCTTTGGAGGGGATGGGGGGTTGGCAGAAGCTTTCTTT. Its translation: CASSFGGDGGLAEAFF.

V usage is TRBV18 and J usage is TRBJ1-1; possibly TRBD1 for D (5 bases). CDR3 length: 13 residues. V lost 7 bases and J lost 2, with 11 bases in between. The germline V gene has CDR1 KGHSH and CDR2 LQKENI. DNA for the CDR3: TGTGCCAGCTTATCCGGGGGAAACACTGAAGCTTTCTTT. Protein product: CASLSGGNTEAFF.

The chain is built from TRBV23-1 and TRBJ2-1; 7 bases agree with TRBD1. TRBV23-1 is treated as an ORF (open reading frame) with a function not yet certain. CDR3 length: 16 amino acids. The J segment lost 6 bases and the V segment lost 6 bases, leaving 14 bases of the junction unmatched. In DNA form, the CDR3 reads TGCGCCAGCAGAAATCCGCCGCGACAGGGTAGCAATGAGCAGTTCTTC. It is translated as CASRNPPRQGSNEQFF.

This clone was found a few times. This rearrangement joins TRBV7-9 to TRBJ1-1; D is undetermined. V dropped 1 base and J dropped 5 bases, with 8 bases sitting between them. Germline V CDR1 and CDR2: SEHNR, FQNEAQ (reference sequence). The CDR3 has 13 residues. The CDR3 DNA is TGTGCCAGCAGCTTAGAGGTCGGGACTGAAGCTTTCTTT. This gives the protein CASSLEVGTEAFF.

The chain is built from TRBV9 and TRBJ1-5, with a possible D match to TRBD1 (6 bases). The CDR3 totals 16 residues. V was pared by 4 bases and J by 6 bases, with 20 bases between. Germline V gives CDR1 SGDLS, CDR2 YYNGEE. CDR3 nucleotides: TGTGCCAGCAGCCCCGGTTCAAGGGGGAACAGTCAGCCCCAGCATTTT. Its translation is CASSPGSRGNSQPQHF.

This clone was detected only once. This chain connects TRBV5-1 to TRBJ2-3, with 9 bases lining up with TRBD1. The CDR3 contains 17 residues. J gave up 2 bases and V 4 bases, and 11 bases lay outside the gene matches. The germline V gene has CDR1 SGHRS and CDR2 YFSETQ. CDR3 residues: CASSAKTGGGNTDTQYF. The CDR3 DNA follows: TGCGCCAGCAGCGCAAAAACAGGGGGCGGGAACACAGATACGCAGTATTTT.

This clone was observed once. One junction end does not reproduce the germline sequence, and a read error may be involved. This chain uses TRBV20-1 with TRBJ2-7; TRBD1 matches at 9 bases. The CDR3 extends over 15 amino acids. Germline V gene lookup returns CDR1 DFQATT and CDR2 SNEGSKA (reference sequence). CDR3 loop: CGASEAGTGKHEQYF. The CDR3, as DNA: TGCGGTGCTAGTGAGGCCGGGACAGGGAAACACGAGCAGTACTTC.

The chain is built from TRBV9 and TRBJ2-1, with 12 nucleotides matching TRBD2. This CDR3 contains 13 residues. Germline CDR1 is SGDLS and CDR2 is YYNGEE. CDR3 bases: TGTTCTAGCGGGGGGGCTTATCGGAATGAGCAGTTCTTC. Its protein product is CSSGGAYRNEQFF.

CDR3 in DNA: TGTGCCACCAGCAGAGACGGGTTCTGGGATGAGCAGTTCTTC. It yields the protein CATSRDGFWDEQFF. The chain carries TRBV15 and TRBJ2-1; no definite D call. The germline gives CDR1 LNHNV, CDR2 YYDKDF (reference sequence). This CDR3 comprises 14 residues. Trimming shortened V by 0 bases and J by 8 bases, and 11 bases separated the two germline ends.

The V gene is TRBV5-4, the J gene TRBJ1-1; 8 bases fit TRBD1. The CDR3 has 15 amino acids. J lost 1 base, V lost 3 bases, and 5 bases had no gene match. Germline-derived CDR1 and CDR2 are SGHNT and YYREEE (reference sequence). The CDR3 DNA follows: TGTGCCAGCAGCTCACCAGGACAGGGGAACACTGAAGCTTTCTTT. It translates to CASSSPGQGNTEAFF. Based on the CDR3 plus reference TRBV5-4 and TRBJ1-1, the full variable domain is ETGVTQSPTHLIKTRGQQVTLRCSSQSGHNTVSWYQQALGQGPQFIFQYYREEENGRGNFPPRFSGLQFPNYSSELNVNALELDDSALYLCASSSPGQGNTEAFFGQGTRLTVV.

The chain recombines TRBV28 with TRBJ2-3; 11 nucleotides align to TRBD2. The V gene's germline CDR1 is MDHEN and CDR2 SYDVKM. The length of the CDR3 is 13 residues. The CDR3 DNA follows: TGTGCATCCCTAGCGGGAGGCCCAGATACGCAGTATTTT. Its protein product is CASLAGGPDTQYF.

V gene TRBV28 combines with J gene TRBJ1-4; no reliable D call. This CDR3 region has 13 residues. CDR1 and CDR2 (germline): MDHEN, SYDVKM. Trimming left V 6 bases short and J 8 bases short, with 13 bases between. The chain's CDR3 is CASRRGPREKLFF. CDR3 DNA sequence: TGTGCCAGCAGGCGCGGGCCCCGCGAAAAACTGTTTTTT.